Each of the 8 T cell receptor beta chains below was sequenced from the same sample in a study of OX40 agonist ivuxolimab in advanced cancers. Clones were sequenced by immunoSEQ multiplex PCR, and TCRdb holds only the in-frame ones, with some missing. The sample includes over 30,000 clones, approximately 89% of them seen just once. Sequences were derived from CD4+ or CD8+ T cells sorted from blood, sampled in a trial of the OX40 agonist ivuxolimab. The source of these receptors is an adult with an advanced solid tumor such as melanoma, head and neck, liver or kidney cancer.

The chain couples TRBV4-1 to TRBJ2-1; D is unresolved. This CDR3 has 11 residues. Germline lookup yields CDR1 MGHRA and CDR2 YSYEKL. Trimming stripped 4 bases from V and 7 bases from J, with 5 bases between. The DNA for the CDR3 is TGCGCCAGCAGCCCTGGGAATGAGCAGTTCTTC. Translated, it gives CASSPGNEQFF.

The J gene is TRBJ2-7, the V gene TRBV15, with TRBD1 matching 8 bases. Germline CDR1 is LNHNV and CDR2 is YYDKDF (reference sequence). With 0 bases clipped from V and 2 bases from J, the junction kept 9 bases outside the gene matches. The CDR3 is 17 residues long. The CDR3 loop is CATSRDLRTGLTYEQYF. The DNA of the CDR3 is TGTGCCACCAGCAGAGACCTCCGGACAGGGCTAACCTACGAGCAGTACTTC.

This chain connects TRBV19 to TRBJ2-2; 9 bases are shared with TRBD1. Trimming at V came to 6 bases and at J to 1 base, leaving 9 bases not matched to a gene. This CDR3 has 17 residues. In germline, CDR1 is LNHDA, CDR2 SQIVND (reference sequence). CDR3 region: CASRIPPGQGNTGELFF. Here the CDR3 DNA reads TGTGCCAGTAGAATTCCTCCGGGACAGGGGAACACCGGGGAGCTGTTTTTT.

The chain has TRBV6-5 and TRBJ2-2; 9 bases fit TRBD1. Per germline, CDR1 MNHEY and CDR2 SVGAGI. The ends lost 4 bases at V and 5 bases at J; junction bases unmatched: 8. The CDR3 length is 16 residues. Written as DNA, the CDR3 is TGTGCCAGCAGTTCCCAACAGGGGGCAGGAACCGGGGAGCTGTTTTTT. Encoded protein: CASSSQQGAGTGELFF.

The rearrangement joins TRBV19 to TRBJ1-1; TRBD1 might be the D (5 bases). The V and J ends lost 1 base and 5 bases respectively, with 11 bases between them. The CDR3 is 14 amino acids. Germline CDR1 is LNHDA and CDR2 is SQIVND (reference sequence). In nucleotides, the CDR3 is TGTGCCAGTAGTATAGGGCAGGGTAGAACTGAAGCTTTCTTT. It is translated as CASSIGQGRTEAFF.

The CDR3 sequence: CASSVSHLADSYNEQFF. The CDR3 DNA reads TGTGCCAGCAGTGTCTCCCATTTAGCGGACTCCTACAATGAGCAGTTCTTC. The rearrangement joins TRBV7-9 to TRBJ2-1; possibly TRBD2 for D (6 bases). This CDR3 contains 17 residues. Trimming left V 6 bases short and J 0 bases short, with 18 bases between. The germline V gene has CDR1 SEHNR and CDR2 FQNEAQ (reference sequence).

V usage is TRBV5-6 and J usage is TRBJ2-3; no firm D call. This CDR3 is built from 12 residues. Germline V gene lookup returns CDR1 SGHDT and CDR2 YYEEEE. V dropped 6 bases and J dropped 6 bases, with 11 bases sitting between them. The CDR3 is CASTTSWDTQYF. CDR3 nucleotides: TGTGCCAGCACCACCTCGTGGGATACGCAGTATTTT.

The chain has TRBV7-8 and TRBJ1-3, with 10 bases fitting TRBD1. Germline CDR1 is SGHVS and CDR2 is FQNEAQ. Trimming cost V 4 bases and J 0 bases; bases outside gene matches: 3. The CDR3 spans 16 residues. CDR3: CASSSWTGGSGNTIYF. The DNA for the CDR3 is TGTGCCAGCAGCTCCTGGACAGGGGGCTCTGGAAACACCATATATTTT.